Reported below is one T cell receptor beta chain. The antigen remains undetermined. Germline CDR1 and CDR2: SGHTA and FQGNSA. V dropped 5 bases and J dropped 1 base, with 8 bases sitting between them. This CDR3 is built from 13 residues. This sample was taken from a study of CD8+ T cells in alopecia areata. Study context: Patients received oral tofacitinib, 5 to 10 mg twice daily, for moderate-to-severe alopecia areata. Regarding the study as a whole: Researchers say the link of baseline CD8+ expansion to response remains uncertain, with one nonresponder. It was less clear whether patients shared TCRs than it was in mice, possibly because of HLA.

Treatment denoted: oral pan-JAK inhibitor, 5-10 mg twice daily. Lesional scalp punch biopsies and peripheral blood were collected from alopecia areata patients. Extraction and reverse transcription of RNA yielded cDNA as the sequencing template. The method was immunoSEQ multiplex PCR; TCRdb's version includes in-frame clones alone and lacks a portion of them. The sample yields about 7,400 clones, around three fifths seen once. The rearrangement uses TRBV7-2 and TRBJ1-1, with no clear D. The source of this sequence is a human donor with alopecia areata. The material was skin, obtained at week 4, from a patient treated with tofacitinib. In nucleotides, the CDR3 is TGTGCCAGCAGCCAAGACGGGAACACTGAAGCTTTCTTT. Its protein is CASSQDGNTEAFF.